The clone carrying this T cell receptor beta chain appeared once. Its antigen remains unknown. CDR1 and CDR2 (germline): WNHNN, SYGVQD (reference sequence). CDR3 length equals 15 residues. Trimming removed 2 bases from V and 1 base from J; junction bases left unmatched: 5. This sample is drawn from a study of OX40 agonist ivuxolimab in advanced cancers. A history of autoimmune disease or systemic immunosuppression excluded patients. Baseline, cycle 4 day 1, and cycle 7 day 1 were the blood sampling points. TCRdb's copy holds only in-frame clones and misses some; the assay was immunoSEQ multiplex PCR. The table lists 100,000 to 150,000 clones, under 95% of them singletons, with approximately 0.81% in the top ten. Study results and caveats: There were also nonresponders showing low normalized T-cell clonal expansion.

This clonotype was obtained from an adult with an advanced solid tumor such as melanoma, head and neck, liver or kidney cancer. The sample was CD4+ or CD8+ T cells sorted from blood, taken in a trial of the OX40 agonist ivuxolimab. The V gene is TRBV10-1, the J gene TRBJ2-7; 7 bases match TRBD1. The CDR3: CASSEGRGSSYEQYF. The CDR3 DNA reads TGCGCCAGCAGTGAGGGCAGGGGGAGTTCCTACGAGCAGTACTTC.